This T cell receptor beta chain was captured by sequencing in a study of immune characterization of retroperitoneal liposarcoma. This clonotype was counted at least ten times. Germline V gene sequence: CDR1 MNHNS, CDR2 SASEGT. CDR3 size: 16 residues. V lost 1 base to trimming and J lost 5 bases; unmatched junction nucleotides: 7. TCRdb reprocessed the PCR reads via MiXCR and lists one record per CDR3 protein. This table has around 13,000 distinct CDR3 sequences, roughly 47% appearing once. Input material: tumor tissue. The clonotype was recovered from a female donor with retroperitoneal liposarcoma. V is TRBV6-1 and J is TRBJ2-1; 8 nucleotides line up with TRBD1. The CDR3 spells CASSEGVGRGHNEQFF. The CDR3 nucleotides are TGTGCCAGCAGTGAAGGAGTGGGCAGGGGGCACAATGAGCAGTTCTTC.